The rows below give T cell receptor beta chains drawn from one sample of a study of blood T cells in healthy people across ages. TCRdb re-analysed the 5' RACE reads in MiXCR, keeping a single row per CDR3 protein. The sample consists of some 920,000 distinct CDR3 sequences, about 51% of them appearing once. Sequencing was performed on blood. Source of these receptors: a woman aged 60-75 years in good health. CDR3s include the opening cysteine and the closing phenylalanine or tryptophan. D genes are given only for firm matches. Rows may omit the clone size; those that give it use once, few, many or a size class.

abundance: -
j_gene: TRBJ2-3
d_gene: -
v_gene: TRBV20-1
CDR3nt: TGCAGTGCTAGAGCGTCAGGAGATACGCAGTATTTT
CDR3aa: CSARASGDTQYF

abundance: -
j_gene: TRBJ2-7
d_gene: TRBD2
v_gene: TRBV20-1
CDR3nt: TGCAGTGCTAGCCCGACTAGCGGGAGGGCCCCTAGCTCCTACGAGCAGTACTTC
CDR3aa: CSASPTSGRAPSSYEQYF

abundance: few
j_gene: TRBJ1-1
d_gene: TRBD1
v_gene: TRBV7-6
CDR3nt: TGTGCCAGCAGCATGACAGGGAGCGCTGAAGCTTTCTTT
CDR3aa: CASSMTGSAEAFF

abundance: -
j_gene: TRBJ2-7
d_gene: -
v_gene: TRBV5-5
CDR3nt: TGTGCCAGCAGCGGATCAAGGCTCATCTACGAGCAGTACTTC
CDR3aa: CASSGSRLIYEQYF

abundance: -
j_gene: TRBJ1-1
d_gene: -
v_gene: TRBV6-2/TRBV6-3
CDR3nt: TGTGCCAGCAGGAAGGAGACAGTGGCGAACACTGAAGCTTTCTTT
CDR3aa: CASRKETVANTEAFF

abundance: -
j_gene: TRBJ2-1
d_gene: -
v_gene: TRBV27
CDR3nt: TGTGCCAGCAACACCCTGGGTGGAGGTTACAATGAGCAGTTCTTC
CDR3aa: CASNTLGGGYNEQFF

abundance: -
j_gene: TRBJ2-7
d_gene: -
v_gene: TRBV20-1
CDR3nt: TGCAGTGCTAGAGATAATTGGAGGGAGCAGTACTTC
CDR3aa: CSARDNWREQYF

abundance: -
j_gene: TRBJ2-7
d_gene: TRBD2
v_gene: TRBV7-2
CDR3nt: TGTGCCAGCGAGACTAGCGGGAGTCACCACGAGCAGTACTTC
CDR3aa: CASETSGSHHEQYF

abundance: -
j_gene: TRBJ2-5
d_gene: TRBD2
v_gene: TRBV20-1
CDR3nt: TGCAGTGCTTCCCGTCCAGCGGGAGATGTCTTACGTATAGGAGAGACCCAGGACTTC
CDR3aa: CSASRPAGDVLRIGETQDF

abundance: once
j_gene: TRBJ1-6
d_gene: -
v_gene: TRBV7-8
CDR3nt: TGTGCCAGCAGCTTACCAGTCAAGAATTCACCCCTCCACTTT
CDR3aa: CASSLPVKNSPLHF